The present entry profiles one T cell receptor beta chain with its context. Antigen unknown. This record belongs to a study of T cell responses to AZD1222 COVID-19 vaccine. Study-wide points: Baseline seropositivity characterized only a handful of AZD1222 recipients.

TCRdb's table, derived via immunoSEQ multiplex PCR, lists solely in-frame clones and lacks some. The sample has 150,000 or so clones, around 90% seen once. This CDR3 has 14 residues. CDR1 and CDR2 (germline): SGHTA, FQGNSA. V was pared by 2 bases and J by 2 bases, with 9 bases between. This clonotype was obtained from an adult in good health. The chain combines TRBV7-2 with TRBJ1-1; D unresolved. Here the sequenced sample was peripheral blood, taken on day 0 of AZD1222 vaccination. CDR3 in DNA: TGTGCCAGCAGCTTAAAAGGAGGTAACACTGAAGCTTTCTTT. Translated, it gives CASSLKGGNTEAFF.